The next 26 T cell receptor beta chains were all read from a single sample in a study of cytomegalovirus exposure and HLA in healthy donors. Using immunoSEQ multiplex PCR, the repertoire was profiled, and TCRdb retains in-frame clones only, with some absent. The table has around 300,000 clones, over 75% seen once; the top ten hold approximately 0.96%. Material: PBMCs. These receptors all stem from a man aged 30 to 39 in good health and CMV-seronegative.

This sequence joins TRBV2 and TRBJ1-1; D is perhaps TRBD1 (6 bases). Germline V gives CDR1 SNHLY, CDR2 FYNNEI. V was shortened by 6 bases and J by 1 base, with 12 bases between the two germline ends. This CDR3 contains 14 residues. CDR3 residues: CASRVGQQNTEAFF. CDR3 nucleotides: TGTGCCAGCAGGGTCGGACAGCAGAACACTGAAGCTTTCTTT.

The chain has TRBV7-9 and TRBJ2-6; D unresolved. CDR1 and CDR2 from the germline V gene are SEHNR and FQNEAQ (reference sequence). V was trimmed by 2 bases and J by 5 bases, leaving 10 bases between them. This CDR3 comprises 15 residues. The CDR3 is CASSLLSRWANVLTF. The CDR3 coding sequence is TGTGCCAGCAGCTTACTGTCCAGGTGGGCCAACGTCCTGACTTTC.

V and J are TRBV7-9 and TRBJ2-3; the match to TRBD2 covers 8 bases. The V and J ends lost 3 bases and 7 bases, in that order; junction bases with no gene match: 6. This CDR3 is built from 14 residues. Germline V gene lookup returns CDR1 SEHNR and CDR2 FQNEAQ (reference sequence). CDR3 DNA: TGTGCCAGCAGCTTCGGGCGGGGGGAAAATACGCAGTATTTT. It codes for CASSFGRGENTQYF.

V and J are TRBV5-4 and TRBJ1-1; 9 bases match TRBD1. The germline V gene has CDR1 SGHNT and CDR2 YYREEE (reference sequence). The CDR3 is 17 amino acids. The trim removed 5 bases at V and 3 bases at J, leaving 14 bases unmatched. The CDR3, as DNA: TGTGCCAGCAGTACCGGGACAGGGATTCTCTTGGACACTGAAGCTTTCTTT. Protein sequence: CASSTGTGILLDTEAFF.

The chain couples TRBV7-2 to TRBJ2-3, with a weak D call TRBD2 (5 bases). This CDR3 spans 14 amino acids. With 5 bases removed from V and 0 bases from J, the gap between germline ends came to 9 bases. Germline V gene lookup returns CDR1 SGHTA and CDR2 FQGNSA. The CDR3 nucleotides read TGTGCCAGCAGCCTCGACTATAGCACAGATACGCAGTATTTT. Its protein is CASSLDYSTDTQYF.

V is TRBV7-9 and J is TRBJ2-3; 11 bases line up with TRBD2. The germline gives CDR1 SEHNR, CDR2 FQNEAQ (reference sequence). The V gene end was trimmed by 3 bases and the J gene end by 4 bases; junction bases not matched to a gene: 3. This CDR3 spans 15 amino acids. CDR3 in DNA: TGTGCCAGCAGCTTCCTTAGCGGGGGGGCAGATACGCAGTATTTT. Translating gives CASSFLSGGADTQYF.

The V gene is TRBV9, the J gene TRBJ1-2; weak D call: TRBD1 (5 bases). CDR1 is SGDLS and CDR2 is YYNGEE in the germline V gene. V was cut by 0 bases and J by 7 bases, with 25 bases left in between. The CDR3 loop spans 18 amino acids. CDR3 in amino acids: CASSVDPRSKFRGFGYTF. Here the CDR3 DNA reads TGTGCCAGCAGCGTAGACCCCCGCTCTAAGTTTCGGGGGTTTGGCTACACCTTC.

The chain joins TRBV6-1 to TRBJ1-2, with D perhaps TRBD1 (6 bases). V was cut by 4 bases and J by 5 bases, with 14 bases left in between. The germline CDR1 and CDR2 sequences are MNHNS and SASEGT. This CDR3 region has 14 residues. The CDR3 spells CASSVAGGRYGYTF. The CDR3 nucleotides are TGTGCCAGCAGTGTGGCGGGGGGCCGGTATGGCTACACCTTC.

This chain connects TRBV5-6 to TRBJ2-4, with D possibly being TRBD2 (6 bases). Germline V gives CDR1 SGHDT, CDR2 YYEEEE. The CDR3 has 14 amino acids. V lost 3 bases and J 8 bases, leaving 15 bases between the germline ends. This chain's CDR3 is CASSSAEGWYIQYF. The CDR3 nucleotides read TGTGCCAGCAGCTCCGCGGAGGGTTGGTACATTCAGTACTTC.

The V call is TRBV7-8, the J call TRBJ2-2; 7 bases fit TRBD1. The CDR3 is made up of 14 amino acids. CDR1 is SGHVS, CDR2 FQNEAQ, per germline. V shed 8 bases and J 5 bases; nucleotides not matched to a gene: 8. The DNA of the CDR3 is TGTGCCAGCTATCAGACAGGGTTAACCGGGGAGCTGTTTTTT. It specifies CASYQTGLTGELFF.

The CDR3 sequence: CASSESGSPYEQYF. CDR3 nucleotides: TGCGCCAGCAGTGAGTCGGGGAGTCCCTACGAGCAGTACTTC. This sequence joins TRBV10-2 and TRBJ2-7; TRBD2 is a possible D gene (5 bases). Trimming took off 0 bases at V and 2 bases at J, with 8 bases between the two ends. Looked up from germline, CDR1 is WSHSY and CDR2 is SAAADI. This CDR3 is built from 14 residues.

The chain has TRBV4-1 and TRBJ1-2; 12 nucleotides line up with TRBD1. This CDR3 is built from 21 residues. From germline, CDR1 is MGHRA and CDR2 YSYEKL. V shed 1 base, J shed 6 bases, and the junction held 21 bases outside the gene matches. This chain's CDR3 is CASSQGGTGGVGTQRWDGYTF. DNA of the CDR3: TGCGCCAGCAGCCAAGGAGGGACAGGGGGCGTTGGGACGCAGCGTTGGGATGGCTACACCTTC.

The count of this clone is one. The CDR3 DNA reads as TGTGCCAGCAGCTTAGAAGGGAGTCTGGGTGAGACCCAGTACTTC. It is translated as CASSLEGSLGETQYF. The V call is TRBV11-2, the J call TRBJ2-5; D is perhaps TRBD2 (5 bases). With 0 bases removed from V and 5 bases from J, the gap between germline ends came to 13 bases. The CDR3 sequence is 15 residues long. Germline CDR1 reads SGHAT; CDR2 reads FQNNGV. Supplemented by reference TRBV11-2 and TRBJ2-5, the full variable domain reads EAGVAQSPRYKIIEKRQSVAFWCNPISGHATLYWYQQILGQGPKLLIQFQNNGVVDDSQLPKDRFSAERLKGVDSTLKIQPAKLEDSAVYLCASSLEGSLGETQYFGPGTRLLVL.

This chain connects TRBV11-2 to TRBJ2-3, with 10 nucleotides matching TRBD1. This CDR3 contains 15 residues. Trimming cost V 5 bases and J 4 bases; bases outside gene matches: 6. The germline CDR1 and CDR2 sequences are SGHAT and FQNNGV. The CDR3 region has the DNA TGTGCCAGCAGCCCGGGACAGGGGCTCGCAGATACGCAGTATTTT. This sequence encodes CASSPGQGLADTQYF.

The rearrangement links TRBV27 to TRBJ2-1; TRBD2 matches 9 bases. The V and J ends lost 2 bases and 4 bases, in that order; junction bases with no gene match: 6. There are 16 residues in the CDR3. Germline loops: CDR1 MNHEY, CDR2 SMNVEV (reference sequence). CDR3 sequence reads: CASSLKASGVYNEQFF. The CDR3 DNA reads TGTGCCAGCAGTTTAAAGGCTAGCGGGGTGTACAATGAGCAGTTCTTC.

The rearrangement joins TRBV28 to TRBJ1-2, with 8 bases fitting TRBD1. The CDR3 has 15 amino acids. V lost 4 bases and J lost 5; bases outside the gene matches: 9. Germline V gives CDR1 MDHEN, CDR2 SYDVKM. CDR3 loop: CASSSTNDRGYGYTF. The CDR3 DNA follows: TGTGCCAGCAGTTCTACCAATGACAGGGGTTATGGCTACACCTTC.

The chain joins TRBV20-1 to TRBJ2-1; D is undetermined. Trimming stripped 7 bases from V and 7 bases from J, with 8 bases between. The CDR3 extends over 10 amino acids. Germline-derived CDR1 and CDR2 are DFQATT and SNEGSKA (reference sequence). CDR3 nucleotide sequence: TGCAGTGTCATTGAGAATGAGCAGTTCTTC. Amino acids: CSVIENEQFF.

The chain carries TRBV14 and TRBJ2-2; D is undetermined. Trimming shortened V by 3 bases and J by 0 bases, and 5 bases separated the two germline ends. CDR1 SGHDN and CDR2 FVKESK come from the germline V gene. The CDR3 is 14 amino acids. CDR3 protein: CASSQRTNTGELFF. The DNA for the CDR3 is TGTGCCAGCAGCCAGCGCACGAACACCGGGGAGCTGTTTTTT. The complete variable domain, with remaining parts taken from reference TRBV14 and TRBJ2-2, reads EAGVTQFPSHSVIEKGQTVTLRCDPISGHDNLYWYRRVMGKEIKFLLHFVKESKQDESGMPNNRFLAERTGGTYSTLKVQPAELEDSGVYFCASSQRTNTGELFFGEGSRLTVL.

The V and J genes are TRBV10-3 and TRBJ1-6; tentatively, D is TRBD1 (5 bases). Germline CDR1 and CDR2: ENHRY and SYGVKD. Trimming shortened V by 8 bases and J by 0 bases, and 11 bases separated the two germline ends. This CDR3 spans 15 amino acids. This CDR3 reads CAIGGVSSYNSPLHF. CDR3 in DNA: TGTGCCATCGGGGGGGTTAGCTCCTATAATTCACCCCTCCACTTT.

The V call is TRBV7-9, the J call TRBJ2-1; TRBD2 matches 7 bases. V gave up 7 bases and J gave up 4 bases; unmatched junction bases: 7. The CDR3 has 14 residues. The germline gives CDR1 SEHNR, CDR2 FQNEAQ (reference sequence). The CDR3 sequence is CASTSAGDYNEQFF. The CDR3 region has the DNA TGTGCCAGCACCTCGGCGGGGGATTACAATGAGCAGTTCTTC.

This rearrangement joins TRBV11-2 to TRBJ1-1, with a tentative D call TRBD1 (5 bases). CDR1 is SGHAT and CDR2 is FQNNGV in the germline V gene. V gave up 3 bases and J gave up 1 base, with 12 bases separating them. This CDR3 has 15 amino acids. CDR3 region: CASSLQGLWNTEAFF. The CDR3 nucleotides are TGTGCCAGCAGCTTGCAGGGACTGTGGAACACTGAAGCTTTCTTT.

This clone was observed a single time. The chain has TRBV19 and TRBJ1-1; 10 nucleotides line up with TRBD1. The V and J ends lost 4 bases and 5 bases, in that order; junction bases with no gene match: 4. This CDR3 spans 14 amino acids. CDR1 is LNHDA, CDR2 SQIVND, per germline (reference sequence). This chain's CDR3 is CASSSRDRGTEAFF. DNA of the CDR3: TGTGCCAGTAGTAGCCGGGACAGGGGAACTGAAGCTTTCTTT.

This chain uses TRBV19 with TRBJ2-1; tentatively, D is TRBD2 (6 bases). This CDR3 region has 16 residues. V lost 6 bases and J lost 4, with 19 bases in between. CDR1 and CDR2 from the germline V gene are LNHDA and SQIVND (reference sequence). The CDR3 DNA follows: TGTGCCAGTAGCACCGGCCGTGGGGGGATATACAATGAGCAGTTCTTC. Residues: CASSTGRGGIYNEQFF.

The rearrangement uses TRBV6-5 and TRBJ1-4, with D tentatively TRBD1 (6 bases). Germline-derived CDR1 and CDR2 are MNHEY and SVGAGI. This CDR3 comprises 12 residues. Trimming took off 4 bases at V and 10 bases at J, with 10 bases between the two ends. The CDR3 nucleotides read TGTGCCAGCAGTTCTTCAGGGGTAAAACTGTTTTTT. As protein: CASSSSGVKLFF.

V is TRBV2 and J is TRBJ2-7, with 8 positions matching TRBD1. The CDR3 sequence is 15 residues long. Unmatched junction bases numbered 10, after V lost 8 bases and J lost 1 base. Germline CDR1 is SNHLY and CDR2 is FYNNEI. CDR3 protein: CASRGRQGLSYEQYF. The CDR3 region has the DNA TGTGCCAGCCGAGGGAGACAGGGGCTATCCTACGAGCAGTACTTC.

The chain links TRBV15 to TRBJ2-5, with 11 nucleotides matching TRBD2. This CDR3 is built from 20 residues. The V gene end was trimmed by 0 bases and the J gene end by 2 bases; junction bases not matched to a gene: 14. CDR1 LNHNV and CDR2 YYDKDF come from the germline V gene (reference sequence). The CDR3 sequence is CATSRDHTSGGQGTQETQYF. The DNA of the CDR3 is TGTGCCACCAGCAGAGATCATACTAGCGGGGGCCAGGGAACTCAAGAGACCCAGTACTTC.